The 5 T cell receptor beta chains below come from one sample, sequenced in a study of cytomegalovirus exposure and HLA in healthy donors. Primers included in the PCR were 60 Vbeta and 13 Jbeta primers. Generated by immunoSEQ multiplex PCR, the TCRdb table keeps only in-frame clones and is missing some. Of 130,000 to 150,000 clones detected, around three quarters appear once; the ten largest clones hold around 7%. What was sequenced was PBMCs. These receptors were obtained from a woman aged 40-49 years in good health and CMV-seropositive.

The chain is built from TRBV5-1 and TRBJ2-1, with D possibly TRBD2 on 5 matching bases. The CDR3 consists of 14 residues. Per the germline V gene, CDR1 is SGHRS and CDR2 is YFSETQ. Trimming shortened V by 3 bases and J by 9 bases, and 16 bases separated the two germline ends. CDR3 protein: CASSSAEGNSEQFF. CDR3 nucleotides: TGCGCCAGCAGCTCTGCCGAGGGTAATAGTGAGCAGTTCTTC.

This sequence joins TRBV13 and TRBJ2-1, with D perhaps TRBD1 (5 bases). Germline V CDR1 and CDR2: PRHDT, FYEKMQ (reference sequence). CDR3 length: 13 residues. Between the trimmed V and J ends, which lost 8 bases and 2 bases, there was a span of 10 bases. The CDR3 region has the DNA TGTGCCAGCGGGGCGTATGCCTACAATGAGCAGTTCTTC. This gives the protein CASGAYAYNEQFF.

This chain joins TRBV7-9 and TRBJ2-7, with 8 positions matching TRBD2. V dropped 2 bases and J dropped 2; count of bases not matched to a gene: 2. The CDR3 totals 14 residues. CDR1 is SEHNR, CDR2 FQNEAQ, per germline (reference sequence). The CDR3 here is CASSLSGGPYEQYF. Here the CDR3 DNA reads TGTGCCAGCAGCTTATCGGGGGGGCCCTACGAGCAGTACTTC.

As DNA, the CDR3 is TGTGCTAGTGGACATGACAGGGGTGGACCCAATCAGCCCCAGCATTTT. Protein: CASGHDRGGPNQPQHF. V is TRBV12-5 and J is TRBJ1-5, with TRBD1 matching over 8 bases. The CDR3 totals 16 residues. Germline CDR1 is LGHNT and CDR2 is FRNRAP. V dropped 6 bases and J dropped 3; count of bases not matched to a gene: 10.

This chain joins TRBV14 and TRBJ2-1; TRBD2 agrees at 8 bases. With 6 bases clipped from V and 0 bases from J, the junction kept 4 bases outside the gene matches. Germline V CDR1 and CDR2: SGHDN, FVKESK. The CDR3 loop spans 15 amino acids. This CDR3 reads CASSSGDHSYNEQFF. The CDR3, as DNA: TGTGCCAGCAGTAGCGGGGACCACTCCTACAATGAGCAGTTCTTC.